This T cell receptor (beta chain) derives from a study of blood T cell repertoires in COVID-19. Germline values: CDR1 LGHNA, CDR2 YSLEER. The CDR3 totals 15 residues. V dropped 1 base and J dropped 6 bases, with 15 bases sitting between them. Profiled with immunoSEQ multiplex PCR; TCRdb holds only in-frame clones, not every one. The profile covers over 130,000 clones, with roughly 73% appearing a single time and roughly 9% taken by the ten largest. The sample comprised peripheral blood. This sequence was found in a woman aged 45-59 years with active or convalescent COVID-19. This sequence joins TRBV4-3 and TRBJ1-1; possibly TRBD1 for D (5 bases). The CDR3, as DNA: TGCGCCAGCAGCCAAGTCGGGGGGGATAGGTCTGAAGCTTTCTTT. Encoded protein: CASSQVGGDRSEAFF.